This T cell receptor (beta chain) was found in a study of cytomegalovirus exposure and HLA in healthy donors. Trimming shortened V by 6 bases and J by 5 bases, and 19 bases separated the two germline ends. The germline gives CDR1 GTSNPN, CDR2 SVGIG (reference sequence). This CDR3 region has 14 residues. Primers included in the PCR were 60 Vbeta and 13 Jbeta primers. Measured with immunoSEQ multiplex PCR; TCRdb has only the in-frame clones, and not every one. Among 95,000 to 150,000 clones, roughly 80% were seen once, and the ten largest hold 7.5% to 9.5%. Donors consisted of healthy bone marrow donors.

The J gene is TRBJ2-5, the V gene TRBV30; D possibly corresponds to TRBD2 (6 bases). This clonotype originated in a female donor in good health and CMV-seropositive. The source material was PBMCs. The CDR3 protein is CACRDAGPQETQYF. The CDR3, as DNA: TGTGCCTGCCGGGACGCGGGGCCACAGGAGACCCAGTACTTC.